The source of this TCR beta chain is a study of T cells after yellow fever vaccination. This clonotype was counted ten times or more. V shed 7 bases and J shed 6 bases, with 11 bases lying between them. The CDR3 runs to 12 residues. Germline loops: CDR1 MNHEY, CDR2 SVGEGT. Synthesis of TCR cDNA relied on 5'RACE template switching, which attached a universal primer site and UMIs. TCRdb reprocessed the 5' RACE reads via MiXCR and lists one record per CDR3 protein. The repertoire holds some 320,000 distinct CDR3 sequences, with 8.7% as singletons. The clonotype comes from a man aged 18 to 30 who received the YFV17D yellow fever vaccine. The chain is built from TRBV6-2 or TRBV6-3 and TRBJ2-3; no firm D call. The starting material was CD4+ T cells sorted from PBMCs, obtained 5 days after the yellow fever booster vaccination. CDR3 residues: CASTYSLDTQYF. Here the CDR3 DNA reads TGTGCCAGCACCTACTCTCTCGATACGCAGTATTTT.